The rows below give T cell receptor beta chains drawn from one sample of a study of T cells in Graves' hyperthyroidism and ophthalmopathy. TCRdb redid the calling of the multiplex PCR reads with MiXCR, one entry per CDR3 protein. The sample records 600,000 to 850,000 distinct CDR3 sequences, roughly a sixth being singletons. The sequencing input was blood. The source of these receptors is a woman between 50 and 59 years old with Graves' hyperthyroidism that later progressed to Graves' ophthalmopathy. Each CDR3 is given with its conserved first and last residue. Fields, in order: J gene, V gene, CDR3 protein.

>TRBJ2-1|TRBV2
CASSDQGSGGHEQFF
>TRBJ1-5|TRBV7-3
CASSSSSGTGLLGSNQPQHF
>TRBJ2-1|TRBV6-1
CASRQQGEYNEQFF
>TRBJ2-2|TRBV7-9
CASSLVGSIGWGRTGELFF
>TRBJ2-3|TRBV29-1
CSAAGVQGDTQYF
>TRBJ1-4|TRBV7-2
CASSLEGGANEKLFF
>TRBJ2-3|TRBV5-1
CASSWGGEDTQYF
>TRBJ1-1|TRBV6-5
CASSHFMPGQAYIMNTEAFF
>TRBJ2-3|TRBV18
CASSLRDSTDTQYF
>TRBJ1-1|TRBV6-6
CASRIGQTNTEAFF
>TRBJ1-2|TRBV30
CAWSLTGGVKSYGYTF
>TRBJ1-5|TRBV2
CASSEEGPNQPQHF
>TRBJ2-5|TRBV11-2
CASSPWTSGGPYQETQYF
>TRBJ1-2|TRBV12-3/TRBV12-4
CASSSGTRYGYTF
>TRBJ1-5|TRBV6-5
CASSYSKIEGGGNQPQHF
>TRBJ1-2|TRBV7-3
CASSFTPPGQGSGYTF
>TRBJ2-3|TRBV20-1
CSVARGANTDTQYF
>TRBJ1-4|TRBV6-6
CASSYLRQGGYEKLFF
>TRBJ1-1|TRBV4-1
CASSQRQSVGHTEAFF
>TRBJ2-1|TRBV7-2
CASSPSRGGSYNEQFF
>TRBJ2-4|TRBV12-3/TRBV12-4
CASSAQGTLENIQYF
>TRBJ2-5|TRBV20-1
CSAGDTDQETQYF
>TRBJ2-1|TRBV4-1
CASSQGPTGGNNEQFF
>TRBJ1-5|TRBV6-1
CASSEAPGDQPQHF
>TRBJ2-5|TRBV6-1
CASSESGPKPYF
>TRBJ1-1|TRBV27
CASRAMPGATEAFF
>TRBJ2-5|TRBV11-2
CASSEEAGSQETQYF
>TRBJ2-7|TRBV7-9
CASSFGTSFDEQYF
>TRBJ1-1|TRBV6-1
CASTGNTEAFF
>TRBJ2-5|TRBV3-1
CASSQGLSGGAIETQYF
>TRBJ2-3|TRBV27
CASSRQAGGPINTQYF
>TRBJ1-1|TRBV7-9
CASSLTSGGYTEAFF
>TRBJ1-2|TRBV3-1
CASSQEQDRVIYGYTF
>TRBJ1-2|TRBV6-1
CASSESHRGGGYTF
>TRBJ2-3|TRBV12-3/TRBV12-4
CASSLTGILEDTQYF
>TRBJ2-3|TRBV7-9
CASSLSDRTDTQYF
>TRBJ1-5|TRBV15
CATSRDRGMGQPQHF
>TRBJ1-1|TRBV5-1
CASSLSTGGKEAFF
>TRBJ1-1|TRBV29-1
CSVEDGPEAFF
>TRBJ2-5|TRBV5-1
CASSSRPGQGPETQYF
>TRBJ1-2|TRBV11-2
CASSLARAGPYGYTF
>TRBJ2-1|TRBV27
CASVEGLQQFF
>TRBJ1-6|TRBV3-1
CASSQVSPPDSPLHF
>TRBJ2-7|TRBV5-1
CASRSQDWDSYEQYF
>TRBJ2-3|TRBV2
CASSVRQRGTDTQYF
>TRBJ1-3|TRBV12-3/TRBV12-4
CASSLEGRTGNTIYF
>TRBJ1-6|TRBV6-1
CASSDSLMSNSPLHF
>TRBJ1-3|TRBV3-1
CASSQAIGGASGNTIYF
>TRBJ2-7|TRBV12-3/TRBV12-4
CASSPQGYQYEQYF
>TRBJ1-2|TRBV7-9
CASTRVGAGGGYTF
>TRBJ2-1|TRBV30
CAWTRGRSSYNEQFF
>TRBJ2-3|TRBV5-1
CASRPFGGGTDTQYF
>TRBJ1-4|TRBV5-1
CASSLAGQGNEKLFF
>TRBJ1-2|TRBV13
CASSFWEEGYTF
>TRBJ2-1|TRBV12-5
CASGFSNRASEQFF
>TRBJ2-3|TRBV5-1
CASSLEGTSGVRGTDTQYF
>TRBJ1-1|TRBV29-1
CSVDWGATGSVEAFF
>TRBJ2-1|TRBV12-3/TRBV12-4
CASTSLAGRYNEQFF
>TRBJ2-1|TRBV5-1
CASSLESGDYNEQFF